One and the same sample provided the 14 T cell receptor beta chains below, sequenced in a study of T cell repertoires in cytomegalovirus infection. No cognate antigen is known for these TCRs. TCRdb reanalysed the reads using MiXCR and keeps one entry per CDR3 protein. There are around 110,000 distinct CDR3 sequences in the sample; around 10% occur only once, and 31% lies in the top ten. Sequencing was carried out using PBMCs, sequenced either directly or after in vitro stimulation (not recorded which). These receptors were obtained from a human donor in good health (CMV status not recorded). Some clones in this sample may be carry-over from other donors' samples.

This clonotype was seen ten or more times. The chain recombines TRBV10-3 with TRBJ2-3; D is uncertain. V lost 3 bases and J lost 0, with 10 bases in between. Germline V gene sequence: CDR1 ENHRY, CDR2 SYGVKD. This CDR3 has 15 amino acids. In DNA form, the CDR3 reads TGTGCCATCAGTGATGAGTGGGGAAGCACAGATACGCAGTATTTT. This codes for CAISDEWGSTDTQYF.

In its sample, this clonotype was seen many times. The chain combines TRBV7-6 with TRBJ2-2; D gene ambiguous. V was trimmed by 3 bases and J by 0 bases, leaving 11 bases between them. CDR1 is SGHVS, CDR2 FNYEAQ, per germline. This CDR3 is built from 16 residues. CDR3 residues: CASSLRQAANTGELFF. The CDR3 coding sequence is TGTGCCAGCAGCTTGCGTCAGGCCGCGAACACCGGGGAGCTGTTTTTT.

This clonotype was picked up many times. This sequence joins TRBV7-2 and TRBJ2-3, with D unclear. Germline values: CDR1 SGHTA, CDR2 FQGNSA. Trimming pared 2 bases from V and 2 bases from J, leaving 2 bases between. This CDR3 comprises 12 residues. CDR3 residues: CASSLYTDTQYF. In nucleotides, the CDR3 is TGTGCCAGCAGCTTATACACAGATACGCAGTATTTT.

This clonotype was detected many times. This chain connects TRBV12-3 or TRBV12-4 to TRBJ1-2, with D possibly TRBD1 on 5 matching bases. V lost 5 bases to trimming and J lost 6 bases, with 16 bases between them. The CDR3 runs 14 residues. This CDR3 reads CASSPSGPRDGYTF. CDR3 nucleotides: TGTGCCAGCAGTCCCTCAGGTCCCAGGGATGGCTACACCTTC.

The sample holds many counts of this clonotype. The gene calls are TRBV7-2 and TRBJ1-1; a weak D match, TRBD1 (5 bases). Deletions cut 3 bases from V and 4 bases from J, with 15 bases between. CDR3 length: 15 amino acids. Germline V lookup: CDR1 SGHTA, CDR2 FQGNSA. CDR3 residues: CASSLTFTGTTEAFF. CDR3 DNA sequence: TGTGCCAGCAGCTTGACCTTTACGGGGACCACTGAAGCTTTCTTT.

This clonotype showed up many times. V is TRBV7-8 and J is TRBJ2-1; D possibly corresponds to TRBD2 (6 bases). Germline lookup yields CDR1 SGHVS and CDR2 FQNEAQ. The CDR3 is 16 amino acids. V dropped 1 base and J dropped 0 bases, with 10 bases sitting between them. The CDR3 loop is CASSLVGLSSYNEQFF. CDR3 bases: TGTGCCAGCAGCTTAGTCGGACTAAGCTCCTACAATGAGCAGTTCTTC.

This clonotype was counted ten times or more. The V call is TRBV2, the J call TRBJ1-5; D gene uncertain. In germline, CDR1 is SNHLY, CDR2 FYNNEI. The CDR3 spans 14 residues. V lost 3 bases and J lost 1, with 7 bases in between. The CDR3 spells CASSDRTSNQPQHF. Written as DNA, the CDR3 is TGTGCCAGCAGTGATAGGACCAGCAATCAGCCCCAGCATTTT.

The chain carries TRBV4-3 and TRBJ2-1, with 9 bases fitting TRBD2. V was clipped by 6 bases and J by 3 bases; unmatched bases: 6. CDR1 LGHNA and CDR2 YSLEER come from the germline V gene. This CDR3 has 15 amino acids. In DNA form, the CDR3 reads TGCGCCAGCAGTATAGCGGGAGAGAGCTACAATGAGCAGTTCTTC. This codes for CASSIAGESYNEQFF.

The chain is built from TRBV7-9 and TRBJ2-1; 10 bases line up with TRBD2. CDR1 and CDR2 from the germline V gene are SEHNR and FQNEAQ (reference sequence). The CDR3 is 15 amino acids. V was pared by 5 bases and J by 10 bases, with 11 bases of the junction left unmatched. The CDR3 sequence is CASSPPGLAETEQFF. Here the CDR3 DNA reads TGTGCCAGCAGCCCGCCAGGACTAGCGGAGACGGAGCAGTTCTTC.

This rearrangement joins TRBV24-1 to TRBJ2-2; D remains unclear. V lost 1 base, J lost 4 bases, and 12 bases lay in between. CDR1 KGHDR and CDR2 SFDVKD come from the germline V gene. The CDR3 runs 16 residues. CDR3 bases: TGTGCCACCAGTGATTTTACGTTAGGGTCCACCGGGGAGCTGTTTTTT. Translated, it gives CATSDFTLGSTGELFF.

V is TRBV4-3 and J is TRBJ1-1, with 10 bases matching TRBD1. This CDR3 spans 15 amino acids. V lost 0 bases and J lost 7; bases outside the gene matches: 5. CDR1 and CDR2 (germline): LGHNA, YSLEER. The CDR3 region has the DNA TGCGCCAGCAGCCAAGAGACGGGACAGGGGCGTGAAGCTTTCTTT. Its protein is CASSQETGQGREAFF.

This clonotype occurred many times. This chain connects TRBV7-6 to TRBJ2-1, with 9 bases that match TRBD2. The J segment lost 3 bases and the V segment lost 5 bases, leaving 17 bases of the junction unmatched. Germline loops: CDR1 SGHVS, CDR2 FNYEAQ. The length of the CDR3 is 19 residues. Written as DNA, the CDR3 is TGTGCCAGCAGCCAAGGTCTGGGTGGCCTAGCGGGAAACTACAATGAGCAGTTCTTC. Amino acids: CASSQGLGGLAGNYNEQFF.

The table lists this clonotype with many counts. The CDR3 spells CASSPAGDYEQYV. As DNA, the CDR3 is TGTGCCAGCTCACCAGCAGGGGACTACGAGCAGTACGTC. The chain uses TRBV18 and TRBJ2-7; D might be TRBD1 (6 bases). Trimming took 2 bases from V and 3 from J, leaving 8 bases between them. The CDR3 is 13 amino acids. The germline V gene has CDR1 KGHSH and CDR2 LQKENI.

J is TRBJ2-1 and V is TRBV4-1; 7 nucleotides agree with TRBD2. The J segment lost 15 bases and the V segment lost 0 bases, leaving 5 bases of the junction unmatched. The CDR3 loop spans 12 amino acids. The germline CDR1 and CDR2 sequences are MGHRA and YSYEKL. The CDR3 nucleotides read TGCGCCAGCAGCCAAGATCGGACTAGATGGTTCTTC. It encodes CASSQDRTRWFF.